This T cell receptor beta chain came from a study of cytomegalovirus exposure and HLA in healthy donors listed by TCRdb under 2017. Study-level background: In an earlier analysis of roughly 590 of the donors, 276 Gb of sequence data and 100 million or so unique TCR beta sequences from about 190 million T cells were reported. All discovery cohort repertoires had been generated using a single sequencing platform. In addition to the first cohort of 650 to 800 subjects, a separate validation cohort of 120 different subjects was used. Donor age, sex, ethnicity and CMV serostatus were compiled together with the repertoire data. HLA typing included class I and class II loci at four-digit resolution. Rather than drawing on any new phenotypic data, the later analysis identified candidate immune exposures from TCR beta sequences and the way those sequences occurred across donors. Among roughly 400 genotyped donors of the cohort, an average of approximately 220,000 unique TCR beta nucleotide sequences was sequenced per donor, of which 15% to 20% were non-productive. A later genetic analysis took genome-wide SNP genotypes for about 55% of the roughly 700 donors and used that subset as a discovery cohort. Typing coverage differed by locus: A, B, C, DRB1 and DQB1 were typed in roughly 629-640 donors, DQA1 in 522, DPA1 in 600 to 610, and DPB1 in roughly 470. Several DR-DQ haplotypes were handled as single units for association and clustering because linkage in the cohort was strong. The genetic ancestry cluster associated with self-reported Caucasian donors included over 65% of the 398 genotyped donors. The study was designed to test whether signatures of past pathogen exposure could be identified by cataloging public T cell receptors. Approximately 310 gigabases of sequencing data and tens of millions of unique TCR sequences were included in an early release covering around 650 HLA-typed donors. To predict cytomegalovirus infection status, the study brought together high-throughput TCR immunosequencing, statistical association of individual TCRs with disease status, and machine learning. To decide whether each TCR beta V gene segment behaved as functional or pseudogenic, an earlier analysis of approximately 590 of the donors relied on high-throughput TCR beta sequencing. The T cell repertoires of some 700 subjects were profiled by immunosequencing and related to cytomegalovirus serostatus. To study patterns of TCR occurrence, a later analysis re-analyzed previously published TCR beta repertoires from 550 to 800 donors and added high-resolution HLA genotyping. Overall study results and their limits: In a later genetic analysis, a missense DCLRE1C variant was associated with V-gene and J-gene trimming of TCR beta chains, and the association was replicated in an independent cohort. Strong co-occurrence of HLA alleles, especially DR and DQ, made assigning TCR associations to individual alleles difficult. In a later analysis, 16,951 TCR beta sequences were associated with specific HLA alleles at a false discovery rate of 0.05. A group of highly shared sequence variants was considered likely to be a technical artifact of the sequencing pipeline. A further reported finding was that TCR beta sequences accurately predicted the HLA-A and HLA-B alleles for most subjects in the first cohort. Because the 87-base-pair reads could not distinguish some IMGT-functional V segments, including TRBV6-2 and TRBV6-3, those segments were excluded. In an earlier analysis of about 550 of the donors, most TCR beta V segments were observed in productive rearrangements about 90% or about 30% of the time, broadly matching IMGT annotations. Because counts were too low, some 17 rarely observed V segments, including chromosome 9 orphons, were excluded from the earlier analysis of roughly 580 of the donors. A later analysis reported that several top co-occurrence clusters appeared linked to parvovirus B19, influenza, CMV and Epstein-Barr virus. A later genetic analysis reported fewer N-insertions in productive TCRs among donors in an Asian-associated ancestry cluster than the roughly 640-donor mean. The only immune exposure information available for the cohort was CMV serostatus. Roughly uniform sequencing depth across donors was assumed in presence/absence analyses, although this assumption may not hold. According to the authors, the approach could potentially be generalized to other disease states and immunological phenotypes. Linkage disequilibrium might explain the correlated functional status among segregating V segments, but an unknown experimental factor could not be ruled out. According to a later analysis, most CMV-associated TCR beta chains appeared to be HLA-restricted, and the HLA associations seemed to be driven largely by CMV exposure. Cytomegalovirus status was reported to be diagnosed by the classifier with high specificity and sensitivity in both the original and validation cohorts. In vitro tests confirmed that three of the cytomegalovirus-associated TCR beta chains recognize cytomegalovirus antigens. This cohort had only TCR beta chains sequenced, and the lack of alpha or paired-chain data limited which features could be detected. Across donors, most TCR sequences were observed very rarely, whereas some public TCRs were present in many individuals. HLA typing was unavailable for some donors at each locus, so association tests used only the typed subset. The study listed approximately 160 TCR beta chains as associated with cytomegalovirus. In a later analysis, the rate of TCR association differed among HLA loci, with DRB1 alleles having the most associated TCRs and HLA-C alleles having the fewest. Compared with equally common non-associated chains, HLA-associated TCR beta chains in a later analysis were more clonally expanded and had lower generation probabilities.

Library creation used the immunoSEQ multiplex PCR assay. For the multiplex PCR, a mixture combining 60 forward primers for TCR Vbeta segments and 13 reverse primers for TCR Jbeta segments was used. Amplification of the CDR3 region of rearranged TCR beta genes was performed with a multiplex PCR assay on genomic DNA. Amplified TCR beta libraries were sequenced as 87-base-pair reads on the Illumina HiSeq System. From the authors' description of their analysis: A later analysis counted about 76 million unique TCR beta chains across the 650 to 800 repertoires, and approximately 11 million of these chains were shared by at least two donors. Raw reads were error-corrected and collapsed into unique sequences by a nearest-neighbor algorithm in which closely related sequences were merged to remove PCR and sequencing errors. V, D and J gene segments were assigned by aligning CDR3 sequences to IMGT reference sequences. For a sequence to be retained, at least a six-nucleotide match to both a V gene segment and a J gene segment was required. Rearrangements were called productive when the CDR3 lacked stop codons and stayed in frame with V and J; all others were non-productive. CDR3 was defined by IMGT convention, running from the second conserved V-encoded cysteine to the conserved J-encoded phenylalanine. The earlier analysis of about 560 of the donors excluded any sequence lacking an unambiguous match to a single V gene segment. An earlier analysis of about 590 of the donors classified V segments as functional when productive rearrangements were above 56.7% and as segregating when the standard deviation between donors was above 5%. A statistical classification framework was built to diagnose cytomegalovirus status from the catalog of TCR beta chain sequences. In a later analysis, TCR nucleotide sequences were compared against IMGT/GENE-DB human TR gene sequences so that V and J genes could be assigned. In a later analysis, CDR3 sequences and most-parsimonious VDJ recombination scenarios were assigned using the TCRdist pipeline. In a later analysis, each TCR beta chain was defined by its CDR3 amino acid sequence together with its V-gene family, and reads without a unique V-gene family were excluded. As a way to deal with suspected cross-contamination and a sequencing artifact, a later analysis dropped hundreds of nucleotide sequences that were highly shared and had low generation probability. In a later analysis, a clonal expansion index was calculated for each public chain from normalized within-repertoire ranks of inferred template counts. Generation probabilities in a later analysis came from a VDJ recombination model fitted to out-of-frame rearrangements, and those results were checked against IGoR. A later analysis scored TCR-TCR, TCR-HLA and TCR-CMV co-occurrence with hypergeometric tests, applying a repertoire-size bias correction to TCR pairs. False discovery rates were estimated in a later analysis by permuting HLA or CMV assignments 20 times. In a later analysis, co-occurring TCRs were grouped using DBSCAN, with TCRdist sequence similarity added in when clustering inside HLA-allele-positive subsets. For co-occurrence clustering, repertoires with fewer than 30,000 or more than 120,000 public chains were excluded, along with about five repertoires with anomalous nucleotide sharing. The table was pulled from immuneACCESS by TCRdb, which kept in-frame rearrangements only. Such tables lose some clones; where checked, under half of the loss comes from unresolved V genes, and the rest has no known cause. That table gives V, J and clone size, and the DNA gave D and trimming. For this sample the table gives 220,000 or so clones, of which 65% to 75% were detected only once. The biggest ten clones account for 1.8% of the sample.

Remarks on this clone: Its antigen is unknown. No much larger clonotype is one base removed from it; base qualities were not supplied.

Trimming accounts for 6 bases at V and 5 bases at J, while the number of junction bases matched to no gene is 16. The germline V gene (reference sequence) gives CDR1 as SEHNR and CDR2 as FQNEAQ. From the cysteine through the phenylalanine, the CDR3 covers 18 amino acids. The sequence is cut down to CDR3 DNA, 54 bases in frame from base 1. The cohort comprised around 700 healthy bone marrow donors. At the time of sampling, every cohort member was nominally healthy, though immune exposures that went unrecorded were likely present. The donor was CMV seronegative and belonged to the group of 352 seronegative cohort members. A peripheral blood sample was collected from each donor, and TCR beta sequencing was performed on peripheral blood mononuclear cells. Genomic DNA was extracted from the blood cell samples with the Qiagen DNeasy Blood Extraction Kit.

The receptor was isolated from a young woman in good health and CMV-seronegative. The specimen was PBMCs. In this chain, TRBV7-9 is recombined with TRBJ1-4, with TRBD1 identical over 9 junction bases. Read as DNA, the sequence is TGTGCCAGCAGTGATACGGGACAGGGTTTTCCCAAAAATGAAAAACTGTTTTTT. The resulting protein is CASSDTGQGFPKNEKLFF.